This TCR beta chain was documented in a study of blood T cell repertoires in COVID-19. Study details: The samples span acute and convalescent COVID-19 from the United States, Italy and Spain. The analysed material was cDNA or gDNA that came from T cells, B-cell-depleted T cells, or PBMCs.

Generated by immunoSEQ multiplex PCR, the TCRdb table keeps only in-frame clones and is missing some. The sample shows roughly 340,000 clones, about nine tenths of them seen only once. The CDR3 extends over 13 amino acids. The V and J ends lost 4 bases and 4 bases respectively, with 11 bases between them. Germline CDR1 is LNHDA and CDR2 is SQIVND (reference sequence). The origin of this receptor is a woman aged 45-65 years with COVID-19, enrolled during active disease. The source material was peripheral blood. This chain connects TRBV19 to TRBJ2-7; a weak D match, TRBD2 (6 bases). For the CDR3, the DNA is TGTGCCAGTAGTACCCGGGGGAAATACGAGCAGTACTTC. Translation gives CASSTRGKYEQYF.